This is a list of T cell receptor beta chains from one sample in a study of cytomegalovirus exposure and HLA in healthy donors. Measured with immunoSEQ multiplex PCR; TCRdb has only the in-frame clones, and not every one. The sample consists of about 160,000 clones, roughly 70% of them appearing once. The sample consisted of PBMCs. The source of these receptors is a woman in her forties or fifties in good health and CMV-seropositive. The CDR3 runs from the conserved cysteine through the conserved F or W. The D gene is left open where the match is weak. Clone size is shown for a subset of rows, as once, few, many or a class of expanded clone.

v_call: TRBV2; j_call: TRBJ2-1; d_call: TRBD2; clone_size: NA; cdr3_aa: CASTRSGGSYNEQFF; cdr3_nt: TGTGCCAGCACCCGAAGCGGGGGTTCCTACAATGAGCAGTTCTTC
v_call: TRBV5-6; j_call: TRBJ2-3; d_call: NA; clone_size: NA; cdr3_aa: CASSLELAPPDTQYF; cdr3_nt: TGTGCCAGCAGCTTGGAATTAGCCCCCCCAGATACGCAGTATTTT
v_call: TRBV5-1; j_call: TRBJ2-1; d_call: NA; clone_size: NA; cdr3_aa: CASRQGLSSYNEQFF; cdr3_nt: TGCGCCAGCAGGCAAGGACTGAGCTCCTACAATGAGCAGTTCTTC
v_call: TRBV7-9; j_call: TRBJ1-5; d_call: NA; clone_size: NA; cdr3_aa: CASSPVGGADQPQHF; cdr3_nt: TGTGCCAGCAGCCCCGTCGGCGGTGCAGATCAGCCCCAGCATTTT
v_call: TRBV12-5; j_call: TRBJ1-1; d_call: TRBD1; clone_size: few; cdr3_aa: CASGPDRGSEAFF; cdr3_nt: TGTGCTAGTGGTCCCGACAGGGGGAGTGAAGCTTTCTTT
v_call: TRBV10-3; j_call: TRBJ2-3; d_call: NA; clone_size: NA; cdr3_aa: CAIQGGGDADTQYF; cdr3_nt: TGTGCCATCCAAGGGGGGGGAGACGCAGATACGCAGTATTTT
v_call: TRBV2; j_call: TRBJ1-5; d_call: NA; clone_size: NA; cdr3_aa: CASMRQENQPQHF; cdr3_nt: TGTGCCAGCATGAGACAGGAAAATCAGCCCCAGCATTTT
v_call: TRBV15; j_call: TRBJ1-5; d_call: NA; clone_size: few; cdr3_aa: CATSRDPGGGQPQHF; cdr3_nt: TGTGCCACCAGCAGAGATCCGGGGGGGGGTCAGCCCCAGCATTTT
v_call: TRBV7-3; j_call: TRBJ2-3; d_call: TRBD1; clone_size: NA; cdr3_aa: CASSLTGTGGTDTQYF; cdr3_nt: TGTGCCAGCAGCTTAACCGGGACAGGGGGCACAGATACGCAGTATTTT
v_call: TRBV10-3; j_call: TRBJ1-6; d_call: NA; clone_size: NA; cdr3_aa: CATQRTQGSYNSPLHF; cdr3_nt: TGTGCCACACAGCGAACCCAGGGCTCCTATAATTCACCCCTCCACTTT
v_call: TRBV2; j_call: TRBJ1-3; d_call: NA; clone_size: NA; cdr3_aa: CASSMLSGLGNTIYF; cdr3_nt: TGTGCCAGCAGTATGCTATCGGGTCTTGGAAACACCATATATTTT
v_call: TRBV2; j_call: TRBJ2-3; d_call: TRBD1; clone_size: NA; cdr3_aa: CASILDRGDTQYF; cdr3_nt: TGTGCCAGCATATTGGACAGGGGAGATACGCAGTATTTT
v_call: TRBV6-1; j_call: TRBJ1-2; d_call: NA; clone_size: NA; cdr3_aa: CASSENQGNYGCTF; cdr3_nt: TGTGCCAGCAGTGAAAACCAGGGTAACTATGGCTGCACCTTC
v_call: TRBV5-1; j_call: TRBJ2-5; d_call: TRBD1; clone_size: NA; cdr3_aa: CASSFKTGGSPWETQYF; cdr3_nt: TGCGCCAGCAGCTTTAAAACAGGGGGCTCCCCTTGGGAGACCCAGTACTTC
v_call: TRBV9; j_call: TRBJ2-4; d_call: TRBD1; clone_size: NA; cdr3_aa: CASSPQPTGMDIQYF; cdr3_nt: TGTGCCAGCAGCCCCCAACCGACAGGGATGGACATTCAGTACTTC
v_call: TRBV9; j_call: TRBJ1-1; d_call: NA; clone_size: once; cdr3_aa: CASSADLIGTEAFF; cdr3_nt: TGTGCCAGCAGCGCGGACTTGATTGGCACTGAAGCTTTCTTT
v_call: TRBV5-1; j_call: TRBJ2-7; d_call: TRBD1; clone_size: NA; cdr3_aa: CASSLDQGAREQYF; cdr3_nt: TGCGCCAGCAGCTTGGATCAGGGGGCGAGGGAGCAGTACTTC
v_call: TRBV11-2; j_call: TRBJ2-1; d_call: NA; clone_size: NA; cdr3_aa: CASSLMSYEQFF; cdr3_nt: TGTGCCAGCAGCTTAATGAGTTATGAGCAGTTCTTC
v_call: TRBV6-1; j_call: TRBJ1-1; d_call: NA; clone_size: NA; cdr3_aa: CASSDSPDTAAFF; cdr3_nt: TGTGCCAGCAGTGATAGTCCGGACACTGCGGCTTTCTTT
v_call: TRBV7-8; j_call: TRBJ1-3; d_call: NA; clone_size: NA; cdr3_aa: CASSLVWGGNTIYF; cdr3_nt: TGTGCCAGCAGCTTAGTCTGGGGAGGGAACACCATATATTTT
v_call: TRBV2; j_call: TRBJ1-1; d_call: NA; clone_size: NA; cdr3_aa: CASSERGVTEAFF; cdr3_nt: TGTGCCAGCAGTGAACGGGGGGTAACTGAAGCTTTCTTT
v_call: TRBV18; j_call: TRBJ1-2; d_call: TRBD1; clone_size: NA; cdr3_aa: CASSPAATGGGYGYTF; cdr3_nt: TGTGCCAGCTCACCCGCCGCGACAGGGGGCGGGTATGGCTACACCTTC
v_call: TRBV5-1; j_call: TRBJ2-1; d_call: NA; clone_size: NA; cdr3_aa: CASSWNRDINEQFF; cdr3_nt: TGCGCCAGCAGCTGGAACCGGGACATCAATGAGCAGTTCTTC
v_call: TRBV7-6; j_call: TRBJ1-1; d_call: NA; clone_size: NA; cdr3_aa: CASSSLGGDRSANTEAFF; cdr3_nt: TGTGCCAGCAGCTCCCTTGGAGGGGATCGATCGGCGAACACTGAAGCTTTCTTT
v_call: TRBV15; j_call: TRBJ1-3; d_call: NA; clone_size: NA; cdr3_aa: CATSRAYSGNTIYF; cdr3_nt: TGTGCCACCAGCAGAGCCTACTCTGGAAACACCATATATTTT
v_call: TRBV6-6; j_call: TRBJ1-1; d_call: NA; clone_size: NA; cdr3_aa: CASRPGTTNTEAFF; cdr3_nt: TGTGCCAGCAGGCCCGGGACAACTAACACTGAAGCTTTCTTT
v_call: TRBV6-5; j_call: TRBJ2-1; d_call: NA; clone_size: once; cdr3_aa: CAIQTEYNEQFF; cdr3_nt: TGTGCCATTCAGACAGAGTACAATGAGCAGTTCTTC
v_call: TRBV4-1; j_call: TRBJ1-5; d_call: NA; clone_size: NA; cdr3_aa: CASSRTTGGSNQPQHF; cdr3_nt: TGCGCCAGCAGCCGAACGACAGGCGGAAGCAATCAGCCCCAGCATTTT
v_call: TRBV5-1; j_call: TRBJ1-1; d_call: TRBD1; clone_size: once; cdr3_aa: CASSLGAGPGGTEAFF; cdr3_nt: TGCGCCAGCAGCTTGGGTGCAGGACCAGGGGGCACTGAAGCTTTCTTT
v_call: TRBV2; j_call: TRBJ1-5; d_call: TRBD1; clone_size: NA; cdr3_aa: CASSSGQGEQPQHF; cdr3_nt: TGTGCCAGCAGTTCGGGACAGGGCGAACAGCCCCAGCATTTT
v_call: TRBV2; j_call: TRBJ2-1; d_call: TRBD1; clone_size: NA; cdr3_aa: CASSEAGQGVDEQFF; cdr3_nt: TGTGCCAGCAGTGAAGCGGGACAGGGAGTAGATGAGCAGTTCTTC
v_call: TRBV7-3; j_call: TRBJ2-1; d_call: TRBD2; clone_size: NA; cdr3_aa: CASSESGGEQFF; cdr3_nt: TGTGCCAGCAGCGAAAGCGGGGGAGAGCAGTTCTTC
v_call: TRBV5-1; j_call: TRBJ1-6; d_call: TRBD1; clone_size: NA; cdr3_aa: CASSTGQAYNSPLHF; cdr3_nt: TGCGCCAGCAGCACCGGACAGGCCTATAATTCACCCCTCCACTTT
v_call: TRBV15; j_call: TRBJ2-7; d_call: NA; clone_size: once; cdr3_aa: CATSRDRQVSYEQYF; cdr3_nt: TGTGCCACCAGCAGAGATAGGCAGGTCTCCTACGAGCAGTACTTC
v_call: TRBV5-1; j_call: TRBJ1-1; d_call: NA; clone_size: NA; cdr3_aa: CASSSGVDTEAFF; cdr3_nt: TGCGCCAGCAGCTCAGGGGTGGACACTGAAGCTTTCTTT
v_call: TRBV5-1; j_call: TRBJ2-5; d_call: TRBD2; clone_size: NA; cdr3_aa: CASSLSGGTGETQYF; cdr3_nt: TGCGCCAGCAGCCTAAGCGGGGGAACGGGAGAGACCCAGTACTTC
v_call: TRBV19; j_call: TRBJ1-2; d_call: NA; clone_size: NA; cdr3_aa: CASSMFGRVSGYTF; cdr3_nt: TGTGCCAGTAGTATGTTTGGCAGGGTGAGCGGCTACACCTTC
v_call: TRBV11-2; j_call: TRBJ2-1; d_call: NA; clone_size: NA; cdr3_aa: CASSQEWGTRYNEQFF; cdr3_nt: TGTGCCAGCAGCCAAGAATGGGGGACAAGGTACAATGAGCAGTTCTTC
v_call: TRBV2; j_call: TRBJ1-6; d_call: NA; clone_size: NA; cdr3_aa: CASSEEDSPLHF; cdr3_nt: TGTGCCAGCAGTGAGGAGGATTCACCCCTCCACTTT
v_call: TRBV6-5; j_call: TRBJ2-5; d_call: NA; clone_size: once; cdr3_aa: CASSLLAPSLETQYF; cdr3_nt: TGTGCCAGCAGTCTACTAGCTCCGAGTTTAGAGACCCAGTACTTC
v_call: TRBV2; j_call: TRBJ1-1; d_call: TRBD1; clone_size: NA; cdr3_aa: CASSPQQGVNTEAFF; cdr3_nt: TGTGCCAGCAGTCCCCAACAGGGGGTGAACACTGAAGCTTTCTTT
v_call: TRBV6-1; j_call: TRBJ2-7; d_call: TRBD1; clone_size: NA; cdr3_aa: CASTEGTGDAYEQYF; cdr3_nt: TGTGCCAGCACCGAGGGAACAGGGGACGCCTACGAGCAGTACTTC
v_call: TRBV6-4; j_call: TRBJ1-2; d_call: NA; clone_size: NA; cdr3_aa: CASNWTVYGYTF; cdr3_nt: TGTGCCAGCAATTGGACAGTCTATGGCTACACCTTC
v_call: TRBV19; j_call: TRBJ1-2; d_call: NA; clone_size: NA; cdr3_aa: CASRSNTNYGYTF; cdr3_nt: TGTGCCAGTAGGTCAAACACGAACTATGGCTACACCTTC